This TCR beta chain was recorded in a study of blood T cell repertoires in COVID-19. For the study at large: Italy, Spain and the United States were the sources of the convalescent and acute COVID-19 samples.

Within 2 weeks of study entry, exposed participants had contacted a PCR-confirmed or clinician-diagnosed COVID-19 case. Authors' processing steps: Nucleated cell number was recorded as an estimate derived from reference gene primer amplification. Repertoires were generated with immunoSEQ multiplex PCR, while TCRdb's copy carries only in-frame clones and drops some. V and J calls and clone size follow that table, whereas D and trimming were derived from the DNA. Of 200,000 to 250,000 clones listed, nearly 90% are singletons. The CDR3 loop spans 15 amino acids. Germline V CDR1 and CDR2: SGHTS, YDEGEE. Deletions cut 0 bases from V and 0 bases from J, with 4 bases between.

The J gene is TRBJ2-6, the V gene TRBV5-8; D gene ambiguous. Specimen: PBMCs or T cells enriched from blood (not recorded which). The sequence was obtained from a young man who had been exposed to COVID-19. In nucleotides, the CDR3 is TGTGCCAGCAGCTTGGCCCGCTCTGGGGCCAACGTCCTGACTTTC. Translated: CASSLARSGANVLTF.